This T cell receptor (beta chain) was recovered during a study of cytomegalovirus exposure and HLA in healthy donors. Overall study context: The study placed roughly four fifths of its approximately 400 genotyped donors in the Caucasian-associated ancestry cluster. Findings and caveats of the study: The study dropped some indistinguishable V segments, TRBV6-2 and TRBV6-3 among them. Later analysis suggested links between common viral pathogens and several top significant clusters.

PCR primers comprised 60 Vbeta and 13 Jbeta primers. The assay was immunoSEQ multiplex PCR, and TCRdb's table has in-frame clones only and misses some. The sample carries 85,000 to 100,000 clones, around three quarters recorded once. The germline CDR1 and CDR2 sequences are MGHRA and YSYEKL. The V and J ends lost 0 bases and 0 bases respectively, with 9 bases between them. CDR3 length equals 16 residues. Worth noting for this clone: The antigen is unknown.

This chain joins TRBV4-1 and TRBJ1-5; unclear D gene. Sequencing input: PBMCs. The origin of this receptor is a male donor in good health and CMV-seropositive. CDR3 coding DNA: TGCGCCAGCAGCCAAGATACTGATAATAGCAATCAGCCCCAGCATTTT. Translated: CASSQDTDNSNQPQHF.